These T cell receptor beta chains were read from a single sample in a study of blood T cell repertoires in COVID-19. Sequenced by immunoSEQ multiplex PCR; TCRdb stores in-frame clones only, minus some. Here the sample spans 35,000 to 55,000 clones, around 83% being singletons. Material: peripheral blood. These receptors all come from a man in his sixties with active COVID-19. CDR3s include the opening cysteine and the closing phenylalanine or tryptophan. Each record gives: V gene, J gene, clone size, D gene, CDR3 protein, CDR3 DNA. The D gene is left open where the match is weak. Size values are once, few and many counts, or a class for expanded clones, and some rows have none.

TRBV3-1/TRBV3-2	TRBJ1-6	once	NA	CASSQEGGRRNSPEFYNSPLHF	TGTGCCAGCAGCCAAGAAGGGGGTCGACGGAATTCGCCCGAATTCTATAATTCACCCCTCCACTTT
TRBV4-2	TRBJ2-1	NA	NA	CASSRQTGGRYNEQFF	TGTGCCAGCAGCCGCCAGACAGGTGGTCGTTACAATGAGCAGTTCTTC
TRBV6-1	TRBJ1-5	NA	TRBD1	CASSDITGGHQPQHF	TGTGCCAGCAGTGATATAACAGGGGGCCATCAGCCCCAGCATTTT
TRBV19	TRBJ2-3	NA	TRBD2	CASTWTSGSSDTQYF	TGTGCCAGTACTTGGACTAGCGGGAGCTCAGATACGCAGTATTTT
TRBV14	TRBJ1-1	NA	NA	CASSQAPGTEAFF	TGTGCCAGCAGCCAAGCCCCCGGGACTGAAGCTTTCTTT
TRBV27	TRBJ1-6	NA	NA	CASSFRAGVNSPLHF	TGTGCCAGCAGTTTTAGGGCAGGGGTCAATTCACCCCTCCACTTT
TRBV3-1/TRBV3-2	TRBJ2-2	few	TRBD2	CASSQGGGGITGELFF	TGTGCCAGCAGCCAAGGGGGCGGGGGTATCACCGGGGAGCTGTTTTTT
TRBV7-2	TRBJ2-7	once	TRBD1	CASSYRAGTGGSYEQYF	TGTGCCAGCAGCTACCGAGCCGGGACAGGAGGCTCCTACGAGCAGTACTTC
TRBV5-6	TRBJ2-4	NA	TRBD1	CASSLAHDRGVLGWYF	TGTGCCAGCAGCTTGGCCCACGACAGGGGAGTCCTTGGTTGGTACTTC
TRBV4-2	TRBJ2-3	NA	NA	CASSQDTSPDTQYF	TGTGCCAGCAGCCAAGACACTAGCCCAGATACGCAGTATTTT
TRBV6-1	TRBJ1-2	few	TRBD1	CASSVAGTADNYGYTF	TGTGCCAGCAGTGTGGCGGGGACAGCTGATAACTATGGCTACACCTTC
TRBV6-1	TRBJ2-1	NA	NA	CASSEPRQGWDEQFF	TGTGCCAGCAGTGAGCCCCGGCAGGGTTGGGATGAGCAGTTCTTC
TRBV11-1	TRBJ1-5	NA	NA	CASSLDSNQPQHF	TGTGCCAGCAGCTTAGACAGTAATCAGCCCCAGCATTTT
TRBV7-7	TRBJ1-2	NA	NA	CAGTSFDPLIGYTF	TGTGCCGGGACTTCCTTTGATCCCCTGATCGGCTACACCTTC
TRBV27	TRBJ2-2	NA	NA	CASSLWGQVTGELFF	TGTGCCAGCAGTTTATGGGGGCAAGTCACCGGGGAGCTGTTTTTT
TRBV9	TRBJ2-5	NA	TRBD2	CASSLLAGGQETQYF	TGTGCCAGCAGCCTACTAGCGGGGGGGCAAGAGACCCAGTACTTC
TRBV6-1	TRBJ2-5	NA	TRBD2	CASSEAPPPGLAGGKETQYF	TGTGCCAGCAGTGAAGCGCCCCCTCCGGGACTAGCGGGGGGTAAAGAGACCCAGTACTTC
TRBV10-3	TRBJ2-7	NA	TRBD2	CAISETSGSSYEQYF	TGTGCCATCAGTGAGACTAGCGGGAGCTCCTACGAGCAGTACTTC
TRBV30	TRBJ2-7	NA	NA	CAWRQGLRGYEQYF	TGTGCCTGGAGACAGGGCTTAAGGGGCTACGAGCAGTACTTC
TRBV11-2	TRBJ2-3	few	NA	CASTQRGLRTDTQYF	TGTGCCAGCACCCAAAGGGGCCTGCGCACAGATACGCAGTATTTT
TRBV19	TRBJ2-7	NA	NA	CASSIGRGATYEQYF	TGTGCCAGTAGTATCGGTCGAGGAGCGACCTACGAGCAGTACTTC
TRBV7-8	TRBJ1-2	NA	NA	CASTQGGVGYTF	TGTGCCAGCACCCAAGGGGGGGTCGGCTACACCTTC
TRBV18	TRBJ1-1	once	TRBD1	CASSPDRGEVAFF	TGTGCCAGCTCACCGGACAGGGGGGAAGTAGCTTTCTTT
TRBV29-1	TRBJ2-7	NA	TRBD1	CSVEGPGQGPYEQYF	TGCAGCGTTGAAGGACCGGGACAGGGGCCCTACGAGCAGTACTTC
TRBV28	TRBJ2-7	NA	NA	CASSFLAVAYEQYF	NA
TRBV5-1	TRBJ1-2	once	TRBD1	CASSPGDSSNYGYTF	TGCGCCAGCAGCCCGGGGGACAGTTCTAACTATGGCTACACCTTC
TRBV7-2	TRBJ1-5	NA	TRBD1	CASSPGGLEPQHF	TGTGCCAGCAGCCCAGGGGGATTAGAGCCCCAGCATTTT
TRBV9	TRBJ1-2	few	NA	CASSVDTANYGYTF	TGTGCCAGCAGCGTAGATACAGCTAACTATGGCTACACCTTC
TRBV5-8	TRBJ1-2	NA	TRBD1	CASSLTGATNYGYTF	TGTGCCAGCAGCTTAACAGGGGCGACTAACTATGGCTACACCTTC
TRBV28	TRBJ1-4	NA	NA	CASSLLGGEEKLFF	TGTGCCAGCAGTTTATTGGGAGGAGAGGAAAAACTGTTTTTT
TRBV7-9	TRBJ1-2	once	NA	CASSLTGILGYTF	TGTGCCAGCAGCTTAACAGGGATTCTTGGCTACACCTTC
TRBV12-3/TRBV12-4	TRBJ2-5	once	TRBD1	CASSWTGETQYF	TGTGCCAGCAGTTGGACAGGGGAGACCCAGTACTTC
TRBV30	TRBJ1-5	NA	NA	CAWSWEGLNQPQHF	TGTGCCTGGAGCTGGGAAGGACTGAATCAGCCCCAGCATTTT
TRBV28	TRBJ2-5	NA	NA	CASSLGGREETQYF	TGTGCCAGCAGTTTAGGGGGCCGGGAAGAGACCCAGTACTTC
TRBV28	TRBJ1-1	NA	TRBD1	CASSPWTGGTEVFF	TGTGCCAGCAGTCCTTGGACAGGGGGCACTGAAGTTTTCTTT
TRBV5-6	TRBJ1-6	NA	NA	CASSRTMTANSPLHF	TGTGCCAGCAGCCGCACGATGACAGCGAATTCACCCCTCCACTTT
TRBV6-6	TRBJ2-7	NA	NA	CASRDVTGNREQYF	TGTGCCAGCAGAGACGTCACAGGGAATCGCGAGCAGTACTTC
TRBV2	TRBJ1-2	NA	TRBD1	CASSEGRQGAPTF	TGTGCCAGCAGTGAAGGTCGACAGGGGGCCCCCACCTTC
TRBV19	TRBJ2-2	NA	TRBD2	CASSIAGLGATGELFF	TGTGCCAGTAGTATAGCGGGACTAGGGGCTACCGGGGAGCTGTTTTTT
TRBV6-6	TRBJ2-7	NA	TRBD1	CASSRGTGGSYEQYF	TGTGCCAGCAGCCGCGGGACAGGGGGGTCCTACGAGCAGTACTTC
TRBV3-1/TRBV3-2	TRBJ2-5	once	NA	CASSHPGQETQYF	TGTGCCAGCAGCCACCCGGGCCAAGAGACCCAGTACTTC
TRBV19	TRBJ1-5	NA	NA	CASRTTDRYQPQHF	TGTGCCAGTAGAACCACAGACAGGTACCAGCCCCAGCATTTT
TRBV6-5	TRBJ2-3	few	TRBD2	CAVGLAGASDTQYF	TGTGCCGTGGGACTAGCGGGAGCGTCAGATACGCAGTATTTT
TRBV7-9	TRBJ2-1	NA	TRBD2	CASSSLAGGRYNEQFF	TGTGCCAGCAGCTCCCTAGCGGGGGGGAGATACAATGAGCAGTTCTTC
TRBV5-1	TRBJ2-5	NA	NA	CASRSGGWETQYF	TGCGCCAGCAGAAGTGGGGGCTGGGAGACCCAGTACTTC
TRBV13	TRBJ2-7	NA	TRBD2	CASSTLLAGGYEQYF	TGTGCCAGCAGCACACTACTAGCGGGAGGGTACGAGCAGTACTTC
TRBV28	TRBJ2-7	few	TRBD1	CASRMDRDRYEQYF	TGTGCCAGCAGAATGGACAGGGATAGATACGAGCAGTACTTC
TRBV5-5	TRBJ2-7	NA	NA	CASSLNGKPYEQYF	TGTGCCAGCAGCTTGAACGGGAAACCCTACGAGCAGTACTTC
TRBV7-9	TRBJ1-5	NA	NA	CASSLGGVGNQPQHF	TGTGCCAGCAGCCTGGGGGGGGTCGGCAATCAGCCCCAGCATTTT
TRBV11-2	TRBJ1-3	NA	TRBD1	CASIAGTGTSGNTIYF	TGTGCCAGCATCGCCGGGACAGGGACTTCTGGAAACACCATATATTTT
TRBV7-9	TRBJ2-5	NA	NA	CASSSSWDQETQYF	TGTGCCAGCAGCTCTAGCTGGGACCAAGAGACCCAGTACTTC
TRBV28	TRBJ2-7	NA	NA	CASSQTLQGDEQYF	TGTGCCAGCAGTCAAACCTTACAGGGCGACGAGCAGTACTTC
TRBV5-6	TRBJ1-6	NA	NA	CASSFSPREDSPLHF	TGTGCCAGCAGCTTCTCACCACGGGAGGATTCACCCCTCCACTTT
TRBV4-2	TRBJ2-1	NA	TRBD2	CASSQDQVLAGVGDEQFF	TGTGCCAGCAGCCAAGATCAAGTCCTAGCGGGAGTAGGTGATGAGCAGTTCTTC
TRBV7-9	TRBJ2-7	NA	NA	CASLFAQGHEQYF	TGTGCCAGCCTGTTTGCACAGGGCCACGAGCAGTACTTC
TRBV6-6	TRBJ1-6	NA	NA	CASTIYGVMHNSPLHF	TGTGCCAGCACTATTTACGGGGTGATGCATAATTCACCCCTCCACTTT
TRBV7-8	TRBJ2-3	NA	NA	CASSSVLGGGRRDTQYF	TGTGCCAGCAGCTCGGTTCTGGGCGGGGGCCGTCGGGATACGCAGTATTTT